This TCR beta chain originates from a study of a mutant IDH1 vaccine in newly diagnosed glioma. As for the study in general: Patients arrived already treated with radiotherapy, temozolomide, or both, most having had both.

General study findings and limits: Pseudoprogression appeared unlinked to shifts in leading peripheral T cell clonotypes.

Germline V gene lookup returns CDR1 GTSNPN and CDR2 SVGIG (reference sequence). This CDR3 is 12 amino acids long. V dropped 8 bases and J dropped 5 bases, with 12 bases sitting between them. Documented time point: baseline, week 1 (first vaccination visit). Treatment defined: pre-vaccination baseline after standard-of-care therapy. Donors had new WHO grade 3 or 4 IDH1-mutant, ATRX-lost astrocytomas. Data came from immunoSEQ multiplex PCR; TCRdb stores just in-frame clones and leaves some out. The repertoire includes around 37,000 clones, around four fifths of them detected once, and just over 9% sits in the top ten. This clone occurred a few times. The antigen remains unidentified.

The sequencing here drew on PBMCs, taken from a glioma patient treated with radiotherapy, temozolomide or both. This clonotype was sampled from a man aged 35-49 years with glioma. Some clones in this sample may be carry-over from other donors' samples. The J gene is TRBJ2-2, the V gene TRBV30; D is perhaps TRBD1 (7 bases). As DNA, the CDR3 is TGTGCCCAGGGGGGCGGAACCGGGGAGCTGTTTTTT. Translation: CAQGGGTGELFF. Variable domain in full (rest from reference TRBV30 and TRBJ2-2): SQTIHQWPATLVQPVGSPLSLECTVEGTSNPNLYWYRQAAGRGLQLLFYSVGIGQISSEVPQNLSASRPQDRQFILSSKKLLLSDSGFYLCAQGGGTGELFFGEGSRLTVL.